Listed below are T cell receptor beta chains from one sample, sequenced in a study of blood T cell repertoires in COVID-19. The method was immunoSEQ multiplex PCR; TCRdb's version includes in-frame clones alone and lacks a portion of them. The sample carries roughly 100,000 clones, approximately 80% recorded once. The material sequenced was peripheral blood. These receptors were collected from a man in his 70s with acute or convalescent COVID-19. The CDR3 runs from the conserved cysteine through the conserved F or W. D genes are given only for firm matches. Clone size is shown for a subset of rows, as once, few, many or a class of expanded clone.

CASRHDSNQPQHF	TGTGCCAGCAGACATGACAGTAATCAGCCCCAGCATTTT	13	.	.	TRBV28	TRBJ1-5
CASSGEDKAYNEQFF	TGTGCCAGCAGTGGGGAGGACAAAGCCTACAATGAGCAGTTCTTC	15	.	.	TRBV7-9	TRBJ2-1
CASSLDPSGRDEQYF	TGTGCCAGCAGCTTAGATCCTAGCGGGAGAGATGAGCAGTACTTC	15	TRBD2	.	TRBV7-2	TRBJ2-7
CASSWRRGVAGDTQYF	TGTGCCAGCAGTTGGCGGCGGGGGGTTGCTGGGGATACGCAGTATTTT	16	TRBD2	once	TRBV27	TRBJ2-3
CAWSPPGRYEQYF	TGTGCCTGGAGTCCCCCCGGGAGATACGAGCAGTACTTC	13	.	.	TRBV30	TRBJ2-7
CASSFGTTNEQFF	TGTGCCAGCAGCTTCGGGACTACCAATGAGCAGTTCTTC	13	TRBD2	.	TRBV5-6	TRBJ2-1
CASSFGRPGVNTEAFF	TGTGCCAGCAGTTTTGGCAGGCCAGGGGTGAACACTGAAGCTTTCTTT	16	.	few	TRBV27	TRBJ1-1
CAMGQSSSYEQYF	TGTGCCATGGGACAGTCGAGCTCCTACGAGCAGTACTTC	13	TRBD1	.	TRBV10-3	TRBJ2-7
CASSLREETQYF	TGTGCCAGCAGTTTGCGGGAAGAGACCCAGTACTTC	12	.	.	TRBV28	TRBJ2-5
CASNPGLAGEKNTGELFF	TGTGCCAGCAACCCGGGACTAGCGGGGGAAAAGAACACCGGGGAGCTGTTTTTT	18	TRBD2	.	TRBV19	TRBJ2-2
CASSLARGGPEAFF	TGTGCCAGCAGCTTGGCCCGCGGGGGCCCCGAAGCTTTCTTT	14	.	.	TRBV5-4	TRBJ1-1
CASSARDRDYGYTF	TGTGCCAGCAGTGCTCGGGACAGGGACTATGGCTACACCTTC	14	TRBD1	.	TRBV25-1	TRBJ1-2
CASSSGQASSYEQYF	TGTGCCAGCAGCTCCGGACAGGCTAGCTCCTACGAGCAGTACTTC	15	TRBD1	.	TRBV7-3	TRBJ2-7
CASSGGAMTGTNQPQHF	TGTGCCAGCAGTGGAGGGGCCATGACAGGGACCAATCAGCCCCAGCATTTT	17	TRBD1	.	TRBV6-1	TRBJ1-5
CASNAGAQETQYF	TGTGCCAGCAACGCGGGGGCACAAGAGACCCAGTACTTC	13	.	.	TRBV12-3/TRBV12-4	TRBJ2-5
CASSESGASQPQHF	TGTGCCAGCAGTGAATCTGGGGCCTCTCAGCCCCAGCATTTT	14	.	.	TRBV25-1	TRBJ1-5
CASSLVARGYETQYF	TGTGCCAGCAGCTTAGTCGCCAGGGGGTACGAGACCCAGTACTTC	15	TRBD1	.	TRBV7-8	TRBJ2-5
CATSDPGLAGAHEQYF	TGTGCCACCAGTGATCCGGGACTAGCGGGAGCCCACGAGCAGTACTTC	16	TRBD2	.	TRBV24-1	TRBJ2-7
CASSWDNRGNAGYTF	TGTGCCAGCAGCTGGGACAACAGGGGGAACGCTGGCTACACCTTC	15	TRBD1	.	TRBV5-6	TRBJ1-2
CASSSRSGGSTDTQYF	TGTGCCAGCAGCTCTAGGTCTGGCGGTAGCACAGATACGCAGTATTTT	16	.	.	TRBV7-2	TRBJ2-3
CASNRTPRGTDTQYF	TGTGCCAGCAATAGGACTCCAAGAGGGACAGATACGCAGTATTTT	15	.	once	TRBV6-5	TRBJ2-3
CASSTQGSETQYF	TGTGCCAGCAGCACACAGGGCAGCGAGACCCAGTACTTC	13	.	.	TRBV25-1	TRBJ2-5
CASMGRNEKLFF	TGTGCCAGCATGGGGAGGAATGAAAAACTGTTTTTT	12	.	.	TRBV2	TRBJ1-4
CASSPRGSGGPYNEQFF	TGTGCCAGCAGCCCCCGGGGTAGCGGGGGACCCTACAATGAGCAGTTCTTC	17	TRBD2	.	TRBV7-8	TRBJ2-1
CASSPPPTGKNTEAFF	TGTGCCAGCAGCCCACCGCCGACAGGCAAGAACACTGAAGCTTTCTTT	16	.	.	TRBV5-5	TRBJ1-1
CASSIGGGARETQYF	TGTGCCAGTAGTATTGGCGGGGGGGCCCGAGAGACCCAGTACTTC	15	TRBD2	.	TRBV19	TRBJ2-5
CASSLAGVSYEQYF	TGCGCCAGCAGCTTGGCAGGGGTCTCCTACGAGCAGTACTTC	14	.	.	TRBV5-1	TRBJ2-7
CASSKQGYTEAFF	TGTGCCAGCAGCAAACAGGGTTACACTGAAGCTTTCTTT	13	.	.	TRBV3-1/TRBV3-2	TRBJ1-1
CASSWAGRGTDTQYF	TGTGCCAGCAGTTGGGCGGGACGGGGCACAGATACGCAGTATTTT	15	.	.	TRBV6-2/TRBV6-3	TRBJ2-3
CATSDSNTARGGEQFF	TGTGCCACCAGTGATTCCAATACGGCTAGGGGGGGGGAGCAGTTCTTC	16	.	.	TRBV24-1	TRBJ2-1
CASSLEQPGAVDEQFF	TGTGCCAGCAGCTTGGAACAGCCAGGGGCGGTAGATGAGCAGTTCTTC	16	.	.	TRBV5-6	TRBJ2-1
CASSIGLAGGEQFF	TGTGCCAGCAGCATTGGACTAGCGGGAGGAGAGCAGTTCTTC	14	TRBD2	.	TRBV9	TRBJ2-1
CASSLARGFLGSGAIYF	TGTGCCAGCAGCTTAGCTAGGGGCTTTTTAGGGTCTGGAGCCATATATTTT	17	.	few	TRBV7-8	TRBJ1-3
CASSGPLGPYEQYF	TGTGCCAGTAGCGGACCACTAGGGCCCTACGAGCAGTACTTC	14	.	.	TRBV19	TRBJ2-7
CASSYGTGWSGANVLTF	TGTGCCAGCAGTTACGGGACAGGGTGGTCCGGGGCCAACGTCCTGACTTTC	17	TRBD1	.	TRBV6-2/TRBV6-3	TRBJ2-6
CAWQRRASGRAGTKNIQYF	TGTGCCTGGCAGAGGAGGGCTAGCGGGAGGGCCGGTACCAAAAACATTCAGTACTTC	19	TRBD2	.	TRBV30	TRBJ2-4
CASTPPGVYEQYF	TGTGCCAGCACTCCCCCAGGCGTCTACGAGCAGTACTTC	13	.	.	TRBV28	TRBJ2-7
CASSDRRRGGRTF	TGTGCCAGCAGCGACAGGAGACGGGGAGGGCGGACCTTC	13	.	few	TRBV11-1	TRBJ1-2
CATSRTENYNEQFF	TGTGCCACCAGTCGGACAGAGAACTACAATGAGCAGTTCTTC	14	.	.	TRBV24-1	TRBJ2-1
CASSQVLASYNEQFF	TGCGCCAGCAGCCAAGTGTTGGCCAGTTACAATGAGCAGTTCTTC	15	.	.	TRBV4-1	TRBJ2-1
CASSGVGGSPLHF	TGTGCCAGCAGTGGCGTAGGAGGCTCACCCCTCCACTTT	13	.	.	TRBV6-4	TRBJ1-6
CASSLVGQGAGEQYF	TGTGCCAGCAGCTTAGTGGGTCAGGGGGCAGGAGAGCAGTACTTC	15	TRBD1	.	TRBV11-2	TRBJ2-7